This entry features one T cell receptor beta chain sequence. This specimen belongs to a study of CD8 T cells in Susac syndrome. The CDR3 loop spans 12 amino acids. V was shortened by 0 bases and J by 10 bases, with 9 bases between the two germline ends. Germline V gene data show CDR1 as MNHEY and CDR2 as SVGAGI. Reverse transcription of 0.5 to 1 ug RNA was performed with random hexamers. Amplification of TCR beta CDR3 used immunoSEQ multiplex PCR across 54 Vbeta and 13 Jbeta. From the immunoSEQ multiplex PCR reads, TCRdb called clonotypes with MiXCR, one entry per CDR3 protein. This repertoire shows 130,000 or so distinct CDR3 sequences, 85% to 95% found once; its top ten account for 0.11%.

This sequence was found in a human donor with multiple sclerosis. The gene calls are TRBV6-5 and TRBJ1-2; D gene ambiguous. What was sequenced was CD4+ T cells from PBMCs. The CDR3 sequence: CASSYSGPIYTF. The CDR3 region has the DNA TGTGCCAGCAGTTACTCCGGACCCATCTACACCTTC.